Listed here are 20 T cell receptor beta chains from one sample, sequenced in a study of read filtering for tumor transcriptome and immune sequencing. From about 400 ng of RNA, a library with molecular barcoded alpha/delta and beta/gamma adaptors was made. In TCRdb, the reads were re-called with MiXCR into one record per CDR3 protein. Among 75,000 to 90,000 distinct CDR3 sequences, more than 9% were seen once, and the ten largest hold under 15%. Sequenced: a population of CD138-negative cells sorted from bone marrow. These receptors were collected from a donor at least 40 years old with multiple myeloma.

This clonotype was observed a handful of times. A much larger clone is a single base away; this may be a read error. This sequence joins TRBV2 and TRBJ2-7; TRBD2 agrees at 8 bases. Germline V lookup: CDR1 SNHLY, CDR2 FYNNEI. This CDR3 spans 14 amino acids. Trimming cost V 7 bases and J 4 bases; bases outside gene matches: 9. The chain's CDR3 is CASMGTSRPYEQYF. The CDR3 region has the DNA TGTGCCAGCATGGGGACTAGTCGCCCATACGAGCAGTACTTC. Looking up the rest from reference TRBV2 and TRBJ2-7 gives the full variable domain: EPEVTQTPSHQVTQMGQEVILRCVPISNHLYFYWYRQILGQKVEFLVSFYNNEISEKSEIFDDQFSVERPDGSNFTLKIRSTKLEDSAMYFCASMGTSRPYEQYFGPGTRLTVT.

There are many counts of this clonotype. The chain links TRBV20-1 to TRBJ2-1, with D tentatively TRBD2 (6 bases). The germline CDR1 and CDR2 sequences are DFQATT and SNEGSKA (reference sequence). This CDR3 comprises 14 residues. The V gene lost 5 bases and the J gene lost 7 bases, with 18 bases spanning the gap. CDR3 nucleotide sequence: TGCAGTGCTGGGTCGGAGGCGGGAATAAATGAGCAGTTCTTC. This gives the protein CSAGSEAGINEQFF.

This chain joins TRBV28 and TRBJ2-3; 7 bases agree with TRBD2. The CDR3 consists of 16 residues. Germline V gene lookup returns CDR1 MDHEN and CDR2 SYDVKM. The V gene end was trimmed by 5 bases and the J gene end by 2 bases; junction bases not matched to a gene: 10. CDR3 region: CASSGSSGVYTDTQYF. The CDR3 nucleotides are TGTGCCAGCAGTGGATCTAGCGGAGTATACACAGATACGCAGTATTTT.

The chain couples TRBV9 to TRBJ2-2; a possible D gene is TRBD1 (5 bases). CDR3 size: 16 residues. Trimming removed 0 bases from V and 1 base from J, with 10 bases in between. The V gene's germline CDR1 is SGDLS and CDR2 YYNGEE. The CDR3 region has the DNA TGTGCCAGCAGCGTAGCAGGGCAAAAGAACACCGGGGAGCTGTTTTTT. It specifies CASSVAGQKNTGELFF.

This clonotype was detected many times. V usage is TRBV30 and J usage is TRBJ2-2, with D possibly TRBD2 on 5 matching bases. CDR3 size: 12 residues. V was trimmed by 4 bases and J by 5 bases, leaving 8 bases between them. Germline lookup yields CDR1 GTSNPN and CDR2 SVGIG (reference sequence). Written as DNA, the CDR3 is TGTGCCTGGACCCGGGGTACCGGGGAGCTGTTTTTT. Translation gives CAWTRGTGELFF.

The chain couples TRBV3-1 to TRBJ2-3, with 9 bases lining up with TRBD2. From germline, CDR1 is LGHDT and CDR2 YNNKEL (reference sequence). This CDR3 has 16 residues. The V segment lost 2 bases and the J segment 5 bases; nucleotides outside the gene matches: 8. CDR3 amino acids: CASSQYASGTVDTQYF. CDR3 nucleotides: TGTGCCAGCAGCCAATACGCTAGCGGGACGGTAGATACGCAGTATTTT.

This clonotype was recorded a few times. This sequence joins TRBV20-1 and TRBJ1-5, with D unclear. Germline V lookup: CDR1 DFQATT, CDR2 SNEGSKA (reference sequence). The V end was cut by 6 bases, the J end by 4 bases, with 10 bases between. The CDR3 runs to 12 residues. CDR3 residues: CSAGKRNQPQHF. The CDR3, as DNA: TGCAGTGCGGGAAAAAGGAATCAGCCCCAGCATTTT.

This clonotype was seen a few times. This may stem from a read error, because a much larger clone lies one nucleotide away. The V gene is TRBV2, the J gene TRBJ1-5; D is possibly TRBD1 (5 bases). The CDR3 is 15 amino acids. Trimming shortened V by 6 bases and J by 4 bases, and 16 bases separated the two germline ends. Looked up from germline, CDR1 is SNHLY and CDR2 is FYNNEI. The CDR3, as DNA: TGTGCCAGCAGCGAATCCGGGGCAGCAAATCAGCCCCAGCATTTT. The encoded protein is CASSESGAANQPQHF.

This clonotype was observed at least ten times. The rearrangement joins TRBV20-1 to TRBJ2-6, with TRBD1 as a possible D gene (6 bases). The length of the CDR3 is 17 residues. Per germline, CDR1 DFQATT and CDR2 SNEGSKA (reference sequence). Trimming left V 2 bases short and J 3 bases short, with 17 bases between. Here the CDR3 reads CSARSSRGENGANVLTF. The CDR3 DNA reads TGCAGTGCTAGAAGTTCCAGGGGAGAGAATGGGGCCAACGTCCTGACTTTC.

The table lists this clonotype with many counts. The chain carries TRBV6-6 and TRBJ2-1, with 15 bases matching TRBD2. The germline gives CDR1 MNHNY, CDR2 SVGAGI (reference sequence). J gave up 2 bases and V 0 bases, and 5 bases lay outside the gene matches. This CDR3 spans 19 amino acids. CDR3 protein: CASSYSGLAGGVPYNEQFF. The CDR3 DNA follows: TGTGCCAGCAGTTACTCCGGACTAGCGGGAGGGGTCCCCTACAATGAGCAGTTCTTC.

This clonotype was counted a few times. This chain uses TRBV5-1 with TRBJ1-1; 8 positions agree with TRBD1. The CDR3 sequence is 16 residues long. The J segment lost 0 bases and the V segment lost 4 bases, leaving 8 bases of the junction unmatched. The germline V gene encodes CDR1 SGHRS and CDR2 YFSETQ. As DNA, the CDR3 is TGCGCCAGCAGCCAACCCCCGACAGGGGTGAACACTGAAGCTTTCTTT. Protein sequence: CASSQPPTGVNTEAFF.

This clonotype was observed many times. The chain is built from TRBV29-1 and TRBJ2-1, with 8 bases lining up with TRBD1. Germline V gene data show CDR1 as SQVTM and CDR2 as ANQGSEA. The CDR3 is 15 residues long. Trimming cost V 2 bases and J 8 bases; bases outside gene matches: 11. The CDR3 DNA sequence: TGCAGCGTTGAACTACCGGGACAGGTTTTCGATGAGCAGTTCTTC. It encodes CSVELPGQVFDEQFF.

This clonotype was counted at least ten times. J is TRBJ2-1 and V is TRBV12-3 or TRBV12-4, with TRBD2 matching over 7 bases. There are 16 residues in the CDR3. After removal of 5 bases from V and 5 bases from J, the junction contained 12 bases not matched to a gene. CDR3 coding DNA: TGTGCCAGCAGTCCCCAGGGAGCGGGAATCAACAATGAGCAGTTCTTC. Protein sequence: CASSPQGAGINNEQFF.

Many counts were recorded for this clonotype. The chain has TRBV4-2 and TRBJ2-1; 10 positions agree with TRBD2. The V gene end was trimmed by 2 bases and the J gene end by 7 bases; junction bases not matched to a gene: 5. CDR1 is LGHNA, CDR2 YNFKEQ, per germline. This CDR3 contains 15 residues. CDR3: CASSQRGLAVNEQFF. DNA of the CDR3: TGTGCCAGCAGCCAACGCGGACTAGCGGTGAATGAGCAGTTCTTC.

This clonotype was found many times. This rearrangement joins TRBV27 to TRBJ2-5, with 13 bases identical to TRBD2. V lost 0 bases, J lost 5 bases, and 3 bases stayed unmatched. The CDR3 runs 16 residues. The V gene's germline CDR1 is MNHEY and CDR2 SMNVEV (reference sequence). CDR3 loop: CASSLSTSGRYETQYF. The DNA for the CDR3 is TGTGCCAGCAGTTTATCGACTAGCGGGAGGTACGAGACCCAGTACTTC.

This clonotype was seen repeatedly, ten times or more. The CDR3 DNA follows: TGCGCCAGCAGCCCGGGACTAGCGGGAGGAAGTTGGGAGACCCAGTACTTC. It translates to CASSPGLAGGSWETQYF. This chain connects TRBV5-1 to TRBJ2-5, with 15 bases lining up with TRBD2. V gave up 4 bases and J gave up 5 bases; unmatched junction bases: 9. Germline assignment: CDR1 SGHRS and CDR2 YFSETQ. The CDR3 loop spans 17 amino acids.

This clonotype was picked up many times. This chain connects TRBV2 to TRBJ2-7; 8 nucleotides agree with TRBD2. The CDR3 is made up of 16 amino acids. Germline assignment: CDR1 SNHLY and CDR2 FYNNEI. The J segment lost 1 base and the V segment lost 3 bases, leaving 8 bases of the junction unmatched. Written as DNA, the CDR3 is TGTGCCAGCAGTGAGAGCGGGGGCCCCATTTCCTACGAGCAGTACTTC. Its translation is CASSESGGPISYEQYF.

This clonotype was observed a few times. J is TRBJ2-1 and V is TRBV20-1, with 10 nucleotides matching TRBD2. Germline CDR1 and CDR2: DFQATT and SNEGSKA (reference sequence). Trimming took 2 bases from V and 5 from J; bases not matched to a gene: 3. This CDR3 region has 14 residues. DNA for the CDR3: TGCAGTGCTAGATCGCTAGCGGGAGACAATGAGCAGTTCTTC. Translating it yields CSARSLAGDNEQFF.

This clonotype was seen only a few times. The chain links TRBV11-2 to TRBJ2-2, with a weak D call TRBD2 (5 bases). The CDR3 runs 17 residues. V was trimmed by 4 bases and J by 3 bases, leaving 18 bases between them. CDR1 and CDR2 (germline): SGHAT, FQNNGV. This CDR3 is CASSSTGPTADTGELFF. CDR3 DNA sequence: TGTGCCAGCAGCTCGACGGGCCCTACAGCGGACACCGGGGAGCTGTTTTTT.

There are many counts of this clonotype. The rearrangement joins TRBV12-3 or TRBV12-4 to TRBJ2-1, with 8 bases identical to TRBD2. J gave up 7 bases and V 6 bases, and 8 bases lay outside the gene matches. The CDR3 extends over 14 amino acids. The chain's CDR3 is CASRAAGGRNEQFF. The CDR3, as DNA: TGTGCCAGCAGGGCTGCGGGAGGACGGAATGAGCAGTTCTTC.